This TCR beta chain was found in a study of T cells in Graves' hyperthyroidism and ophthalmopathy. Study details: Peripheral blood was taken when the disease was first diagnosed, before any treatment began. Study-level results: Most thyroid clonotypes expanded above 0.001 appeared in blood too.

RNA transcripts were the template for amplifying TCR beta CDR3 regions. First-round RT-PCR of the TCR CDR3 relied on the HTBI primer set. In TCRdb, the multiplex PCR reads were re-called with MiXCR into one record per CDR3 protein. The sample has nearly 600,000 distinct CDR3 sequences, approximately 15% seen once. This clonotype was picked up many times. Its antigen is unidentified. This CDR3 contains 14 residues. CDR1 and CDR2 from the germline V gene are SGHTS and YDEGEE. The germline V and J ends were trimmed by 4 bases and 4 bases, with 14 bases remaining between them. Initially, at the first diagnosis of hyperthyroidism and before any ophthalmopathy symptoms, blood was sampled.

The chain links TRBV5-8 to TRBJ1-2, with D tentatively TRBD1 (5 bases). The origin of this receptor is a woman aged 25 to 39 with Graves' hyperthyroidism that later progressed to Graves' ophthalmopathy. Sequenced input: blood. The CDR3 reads CASSAREGAYGYTF. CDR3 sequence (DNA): TGTGCCAGCAGCGCCAGGGAAGGCGCCTATGGCTACACCTTC.